This is a list of T cell receptor beta chains from one sample in a study of T cells in Graves' hyperthyroidism and ophthalmopathy. TCRdb processed the multiplex PCR reads anew with MiXCR; each CDR3 protein has one entry. The sample consists of approximately 430,000 distinct CDR3 sequences, roughly 14% of them appearing once. The sequenced sample consisted of blood. The receptor source for this set is a young man with Graves' ophthalmopathy. CDR3s include the opening cysteine and the closing phenylalanine or tryptophan. Each record gives: D gene, J gene, clone size, CDR3 length, V gene, CDR3 protein, CDR3 DNA. D genes are given only for firm matches. Size is omitted from some rows. Given values are once, few, many or a class for expanded clones.

D: NA
J: TRBJ2-7
size: many
length: 15
V: TRBV7-2
CDR3: CASSLGGGFDYEQYF
DNA: TGTGCCAGCAGCTTAGGTGGGGGGTTTGACTACGAGCAGTACTTC

D: TRBD2
J: TRBJ2-7
size: NA
length: 18
V: TRBV15
CDR3: CATSRVPQLAGGLYEQYF
DNA: TGTGCCACCAGCAGAGTTCCCCAACTAGCGGGAGGGTTGTACGAGCAGTACTTC

D: NA
J: TRBJ1-1
size: NA
length: 14
V: TRBV19
CDR3: CATLGQGGAGEAFF
DNA: TGTGCCACCCTAGGGCAAGGGGGGGCAGGCGAAGCTTTCTTT

D: NA
J: TRBJ2-5
size: many
length: 15
V: TRBV3-1
CDR3: CASSQGPTGQETQYF
DNA: TGTGCCAGCAGCCAAGGTCCCACAGGACAAGAGACCCAGTACTTC

D: NA
J: TRBJ2-3
size: many
length: 12
V: TRBV6-1
CDR3: CASSPNQDTQYF
DNA: TGTGCCAGCAGTCCTAACCAAGATACGCAGTATTTT

D: NA
J: TRBJ2-2
size: many
length: 14
V: TRBV20-1
CDR3: CSADRDGNTGELFF
DNA: TGCAGTGCTGACCGGGACGGGAACACCGGGGAGCTGTTTTTT

D: TRBD1
J: TRBJ2-7
size: many
length: 18
V: TRBV11-2
CDR3: CASSLLSPQGLAPYEQYF
DNA: TGTGCCAGCAGCTTACTGTCCCCACAGGGGTTGGCCCCCTACGAGCAGTACTTC

D: TRBD1
J: TRBJ2-2
size: many
length: 15
V: TRBV5-1
CDR3: CASSWDSTDTGELFF
DNA: TGCGCCAGCAGCTGGGACAGCACAGACACCGGGGAGCTGTTTTTT

D: NA
J: TRBJ2-1
size: NA
length: 16
V: TRBV4-1
CDR3: CASSQDWGPGNNEQFF
DNA: TGCGCCAGCAGCCAAGATTGGGGACCGGGCAACAATGAGCAGTTCTTC

D: NA
J: TRBJ1-1
size: NA
length: 12
V: TRBV20-1
CDR3: CSALGWVTEAFF
DNA: TGCAGTGCTCTCGGGTGGGTCACTGAAGCTTTCTTT

D: NA
J: TRBJ2-1
size: NA
length: 11
V: TRBV12-3/TRBV12-4
CDR3: CASSLNARQFF
DNA: TGTGCCAGCAGTTTGAACGCTAGGCAGTTCTTC

D: NA
J: TRBJ2-3
size: many
length: 14
V: TRBV7-2
CDR3: CASSLVLGSDTQYF
DNA: TGTGCCAGCAGCTTAGTGCTGGGGTCAGATACGCAGTATTTT

D: TRBD1
J: TRBJ1-2
size: many
length: 15
V: TRBV9
CDR3: CASSVEGQGRQGYTF
DNA: TGTGCCAGCAGCGTAGAAGGACAGGGGCGCCAAGGCTACACCTTC

D: NA
J: TRBJ2-1
size: NA
length: 15
V: TRBV9
CDR3: CASSLGWQGHNEQFF
DNA: TGTGCCAGCAGCCTTGGGTGGCAGGGCCACAATGAGCAGTTCTTC

D: NA
J: TRBJ2-3
size: many
length: 13
V: TRBV11-3
CDR3: CASSSLRTDTQYF
DNA: TGTGCCAGCAGCTCCCTGAGGACAGATACGCAGTATTTT

D: NA
J: TRBJ1-4
size: many
length: 16
V: TRBV5-6
CDR3: CASSLSGDATNEKLFF
DNA: TGTGCCAGCAGCTTGTCAGGGGATGCAACTAATGAAAAACTGTTTTTT

D: NA
J: TRBJ1-4
size: few
length: 18
V: TRBV7-9
CDR3: CASSKTGTSRPTNEKLFF
DNA: TGTGCCAGCAGCAAAACCGGGACATCCCGTCCAACTAATGAAAAACTGTTTTTT

D: NA
J: TRBJ1-1
size: many
length: 16
V: TRBV5-6
CDR3: CASSVWVQGVNTEAFF
DNA: TGTGCCAGCAGCGTTTGGGTACAGGGTGTGAACACTGAAGCTTTCTTT

D: NA
J: TRBJ1-2
size: few
length: 15
V: TRBV7-9
CDR3: CASSFEQDSSYGYTF
DNA: TGTGCCAGCAGCTTCGAACAGGACTCCTCCTATGGCTACACCTTC

D: TRBD1
J: TRBJ2-3
size: many
length: 13
V: TRBV3-1
CDR3: CSSGTGVTDTQYF
DNA: TGTTCCTCCGGGACAGGGGTAACAGATACGCAGTATTTT

D: NA
J: TRBJ2-3
size: once
length: 16
V: TRBV7-9
CDR3: CASSLGIGGRADTQYF
DNA: TGTGCCAGCAGCTTGGGAATCGGTGGTAGAGCAGATACGCAGTATTTT

D: TRBD1
J: TRBJ1-5
size: many
length: 16
V: TRBV15
CDR3: CATSLTQGHRDQPQHF
DNA: TGTGCCACCAGCCTTACACAGGGGCACCGCGATCAGCCCCAGCATTTT

D: TRBD1
J: TRBJ2-7
size: many
length: 16
V: TRBV11-2
CDR3: CASSLSPQGARYEQYF
DNA: TGTGCCAGCAGCTTATCCCCTCAGGGGGCGCGTTACGAGCAGTACTTC

D: TRBD2
J: TRBJ2-5
size: NA
length: 15
V: TRBV20-1
CDR3: CSALDLSGSRETQYF
DNA: TGCAGTGCTCTTGACCTGAGCGGGAGTAGGGAGACCCAGTACTTC

D: NA
J: TRBJ2-2
size: few
length: 14
V: TRBV30
CDR3: CAWSVQGSTGELFF
DNA: TGTGCCTGGAGTGTACAGGGATCCACCGGGGAGCTGTTTTTT

D: NA
J: TRBJ1-5
size: many
length: 14
V: TRBV18
CDR3: CASSPPEVNQPQHF
DNA: TGTGCCAGCTCACCACCGGAGGTCAATCAGCCCCAGCATTTT